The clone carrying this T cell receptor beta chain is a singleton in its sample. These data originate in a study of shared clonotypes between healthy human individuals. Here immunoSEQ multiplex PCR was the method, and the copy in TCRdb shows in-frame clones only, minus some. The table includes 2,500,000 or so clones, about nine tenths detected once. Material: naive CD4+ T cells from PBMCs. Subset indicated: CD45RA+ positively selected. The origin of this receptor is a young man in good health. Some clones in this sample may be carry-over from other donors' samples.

CDR3 loop: CASSPKAGSSSYNEQFF. The CDR3 region has the DNA TGTGCCAGCAGTCCTAAAGCGGGTAGCAGCTCCTACAATGAGCAGTTCTTC. The V and J genes are TRBV2 and TRBJ2-1, with D tentatively TRBD2 (6 bases). CDR1 SNHLY and CDR2 FYNNEI come from the germline V gene. This CDR3 contains 17 residues. V lost 5 bases to trimming and J lost 0 bases, with 17 bases between them.